These T cell receptor beta chains were read from a single sample in a study of identical twins. TCRdb re-derived calls from the 5' RACE reads in MiXCR, one entry per CDR3 protein. Here the sample spans about 280,000 distinct CDR3 sequences, about 8.3% being singletons. The same specimen was also included in a second study, on yellow fever vaccine responses in identical twins.

Material: memory (CD45RO+) T cells sorted from blood. The source is a woman aged 18-30 years in good health. CDR3s include the opening cysteine and the closing phenylalanine or tryptophan. A D gene is named only where the DNA matches it firmly. Some rows have no size entry. The others give once, few or many, or a class for an expanded clone.

clone_size | j_call | v_call | d_call | cdr3_nt | cdr3_aa
. | TRBJ2-1 | TRBV24-1 | TRBD2 | TGTGCCACCAGTGATTTTATGGCTAGCGGGAGTAATGAGCAGTTCTTC | CATSDFMASGSNEQFF
. | TRBJ2-1 | TRBV6-5 | . | TGTGCCAGCAGTTACTCGAGTCCTAGCGCCCCGTGGGATGAGCAGTTCTTC | CASSYSSPSAPWDEQFF
many | TRBJ1-2 | TRBV6-5 | TRBD1 | TGTGCCAGCAGTTACTCCCGGGACAGACCAGTGGGCTACACCTTC | CASSYSRDRPVGYTF
many | TRBJ2-1 | TRBV4-2 | . | TGTGCCAGCAGCCAAGAGTGGGGTACCTACAATGAGCAGTTCTTC | CASSQEWGTYNEQFF
few | TRBJ2-1 | TRBV24-1 | . | TGTGCCACCAGTCCTGGAGGGCAGTTCACTGAGCAGTTCTTC | CATSPGGQFTEQFF
few | TRBJ2-1 | TRBV27 | . | TGTGCCAGCACACTCAGGAGGGGGATTTCGGATGAGCAGTTCTTC | CASTLRRGISDEQFF
. | TRBJ2-3 | TRBV2 | TRBD2 | TGTGCCAGCACGAGGGAGGGACTAGCGGGATCGGCAGATACGCAGTATTTT | CASTREGLAGSADTQYF
few | TRBJ2-2 | TRBV12-5 | . | TGTGCTAGTGGTTTGGTACGCCAAGAGGTCACCGGGGAGCTGTTTTTT | CASGLVRQEVTGELFF
. | TRBJ2-1 | TRBV2 | TRBD2 | TGTGCCAGCAGAGGGACTAGCGGTTCCTACAATGAGCAGTTCTTC | CASRGTSGSYNEQFF
few | TRBJ2-7 | TRBV6-1 | . | TGTGCCACCCGCACCGATCTTAGCTCCTACGAGCAGTACTTC | CATRTDLSSYEQYF
few | TRBJ2-5 | TRBV7-6 | . | TGTGCCAGCAGCTTAGGCGTCTTGCAGACCCAGTACTTC | CASSLGVLQTQYF
few | TRBJ2-2 | TRBV7-2 | TRBD2 | TGTGCCAGCAGCTTCCGGCTAGCGGGGGGGACTCGGGAGCTGTTTTTT | CASSFRLAGGTRELFF
many | TRBJ2-1 | TRBV15 | TRBD2 | TGTGCCACCAGCAGAGATCTAGCGGGGGGCGAGCAGTTCTTC | CATSRDLAGGEQFF
many | TRBJ2-7 | TRBV5-1 | TRBD1 | TGCGCCAGCAGCTCTGGGACAGGACATACCACCTACGAGCAGTACTTC | CASSSGTGHTTYEQYF
many | TRBJ2-5 | TRBV7-2 | . | TGTGCCAGCAGCTTAATGAGCCTAGGAGAGACCCAGTACTTC | CASSLMSLGETQYF
few | TRBJ2-3 | TRBV20-1 | TRBD2 | TGCAGTGCTGCTCTCGGGGGGAACACAGATACGCAGTATTTT | CSAALGGNTDTQYF
. | TRBJ1-6 | TRBV6-1 | . | TGTGCCAGCAGTGAAACAGGCGGTTCACCCCTCCACTTT | CASSETGGSPLHF
few | TRBJ2-7 | TRBV20-1 | TRBD2 | TGCAGTGCTAGAGGACTAGCGGGAGGATTTAACGAGCAGTACTTC | CSARGLAGGFNEQYF
few | TRBJ2-3 | TRBV5-5 | . | TGTGCCAGCAGCCGGGGGTGGTCAGATACGCAGTATTTT | CASSRGWSDTQYF
. | TRBJ1-1 | TRBV5-8 | TRBD1 | TGTGCCAGCAACCCGATGGACAGGACCAACACTGAAGCTTTCTTT | CASNPMDRTNTEAFF
many | TRBJ2-4 | TRBV12-3/TRBV12-4 | . | TGTGCCAGCAGTTTACGGGCCGCATTCAAAAACATTCAGTACTTC | CASSLRAAFKNIQYF
few | TRBJ1-1 | TRBV29-1 | . | TGCAGCGTTGGCGGAGGGGGTCAATACACTGAAGCTTTCTTT | CSVGGGGQYTEAFF
. | TRBJ2-2 | TRBV27 | . | TGTGCCAGCAGCACGATGGCTGGGAGTGGCGGGGAGCTGTTTTTT | CASSTMAGSGGELFF
. | TRBJ1-5 | TRBV28 | . | TGTGCCAGCAGGCCCCCGGGTGATAATCAGCCCCAGCATTTT | CASRPPGDNQPQHF
few | TRBJ1-1 | TRBV29-1 | . | TGCAGCGGCAAGTGGGGAGGGTCGGCGAACACTGAAGCTTTCTTT | CSGKWGGSANTEAFF
. | TRBJ2-3 | TRBV6-2/TRBV6-3 | . | TGTGCCAGCAGGTCACCTCGAGATACGCAGTATTTT | CASRSPRDTQYF
. | TRBJ1-1 | TRBV27 | TRBD1 | TGTGCCAGCAGCTCTCAGGGGGGTAGAGCTTTCTTT | CASSSQGGRAFF
many | TRBJ2-7 | TRBV28 | . | TGTGCCAGCAGTCCCCAACGATGGGAAAGCTACGAGCAGTACTTC | CASSPQRWESYEQYF
few | TRBJ2-1 | TRBV5-5 | TRBD2 | TGTGCCAGCAGCGGGACTAGCGGGGGGGCGGAACAGTTCTTC | CASSGTSGGAEQFF
few | TRBJ2-5 | TRBV20-1 | TRBD1 | TGCAGTGCTATGACAGGGCTAGAGACCCAGTACTTC | CSAMTGLETQYF
. | TRBJ2-7 | TRBV12-5 | . | TGTGCTTCGACTCGAGGCACCTACGAGCAGTACTTC | CASTRGTYEQYF
many | TRBJ2-4 | TRBV7-9 | . | TGTGCCAGCAGCTTAGTGGGGACTCAGTACTTC | CASSLVGTQYF
many | TRBJ1-5 | TRBV28 | . | TGTGCCAGCAGCGTGAACGAGGACAATCAGCCCCAGCATTTT | CASSVNEDNQPQHF
few | TRBJ2-3 | TRBV12-3/TRBV12-4 | TRBD2 | TGTGCCAGCAGTTTATGGGACTACGGCGGGATTCCAGATACGCAGTATTTT | CASSLWDYGGIPDTQYF
. | TRBJ2-1 | TRBV28 | TRBD2 | TGTGCCAGCAGAATGACTAGCGGGAGCTTCAATGAGCAGTTCTTC | CASRMTSGSFNEQFF
many | TRBJ1-5 | TRBV10-3 | . | TGTGCCATCAGTGAGTCCCAGTTAGGCGGGGATCAGCCCCAGCATTTT | CAISESQLGGDQPQHF
. | TRBJ2-7 | TRBV7-3 | TRBD1 | TGTGCCAGCAGCCCAGGGGACAGCCTCTACGAGCAGTACTTC | CASSPGDSLYEQYF
few | TRBJ1-4 | TRBV10-2 | . | TGCGCCAGCAGTGAGCCAGCGGGAGGGCCCGGAAAACTGTTTTTT | CASSEPAGGPGKLFF
. | TRBJ2-7 | TRBV6-5 | . | TGTGCCAGCAGTTACAGTGAGACAGGCCACTACGAGCAGTACTTC | CASSYSETGHYEQYF
many | TRBJ2-3 | TRBV5-1 | . | TGCGCCAGCAGCTTGGCGTCCCTGGATACGCAGTATTTT | CASSLASLDTQYF
. | TRBJ1-3 | TRBV20-1 | . | TGCAGTGCCAAAGACAGCTCTGGAAACACCATATATTTT | CSAKDSSGNTIYF
. | TRBJ2-5 | TRBV5-1 | . | TGCGCCAGCAGCTTCGGGACCCCAGGAGGGACCCAGTACTTC | CASSFGTPGGTQYF
few | TRBJ1-1 | TRBV28 | TRBD1 | TGTGCCAGCAAACCTTCCAGGGGGACGAACACTGAAGCTTTCTTT | CASKPSRGTNTEAFF
. | TRBJ2-6 | TRBV10-3 | . | TGTGCCATCAGTGAGTCTTGGAGCTCTGGGGCCAACGTCCTGACTTTC | CAISESWSSGANVLTF
many | TRBJ2-7 | TRBV5-1 | . | TGCGCCAGCAGCTTGCCGTCGGCCGAGCAGTACTTC | CASSLPSAEQYF
. | TRBJ2-1 | TRBV4-2 | TRBD2 | TGTGCCAGCAGCCAAGGAGGGGCTAGCGGGGAACACTACAATGAGCAGTTCTTC | CASSQGGASGEHYNEQFF
few | TRBJ2-7 | TRBV7-9 | TRBD1 | TGTGCCAGCAGCCTGGACAGGGGGGCATACGAGCAGTACTTC | CASSLDRGAYEQYF
. | TRBJ2-7 | TRBV6-4 | . | TGTGCCAGCAGCCCCGGGACTGGCTCCTACAAGCAGTACTTC | CASSPGTGSYKQYF
many | TRBJ2-3 | TRBV5-6 | . | TGTGCCAGCAGCTGGCAAGGTCCAGATACGCAGTATTTT | CASSWQGPDTQYF
. | TRBJ1-2 | TRBV28 | TRBD1 | TGTGCCAGCAGTACACCGACAGGGGGAGTTGGCTACACCTTC | CASSTPTGGVGYTF
few | TRBJ1-1 | TRBV20-1 | TRBD1 | TGCAGTGCTAGAGATAGACAGGGAACTCTGAAGGGGGCTTTCTTT | CSARDRQGTLKGAFF
. | TRBJ2-1 | TRBV7-8 | TRBD2 | TGTGCCAGCAGCCGGATAGCGGGAGGGCCCGTTGGGGATGAGCAGTTCTTC | CASSRIAGGPVGDEQFF
few | TRBJ2-5 | TRBV20-1 | . | TGCAGTGCTAGCTCGGGACCAGAGACCCAGTACTTC | CSASSGPETQYF
. | TRBJ2-1 | TRBV7-8 | TRBD2 | TGTGCCAGCAGCCAAAGGACTAGCGGGGGCACCTACAATGAGCAGTTCTTC | CASSQRTSGGTYNEQFF
. | TRBJ2-1 | TRBV21-1 | . | TGTGCCAGCAGCTGGAGGTACAATGAGCAGTTCTTC | CASSWRYNEQFF